This TCR beta chain was recorded in a study of blood T cell repertoires in COVID-19 (dated by TCRdb to 2020 to 2021). General notes on the study: Samples from collaborators originated in the United States, Italy and Spain and spanned both the acute and convalescent phases of COVID-19. The prospective study material was composed of cDNA or gDNA derived from T cells, B-cell-depleted T cells, or PBMCs. Subjects who had been exposed to COVID-19, were actively infected with it, or had recovered from it provided the deeply sampled blood TCRbeta repertoires that made up the dataset. A freely available public database, intended as a resource for researchers studying the immune response to SARS-CoV-2, is where the repertoires were released. Samples came from the ongoing ImmuneRACE study (first 160 participants) plus 1,254 subjects from 6 global collaborators. Nearly every sample came with metadata listing a de-identified subject ID, COVID-19 status, age in years and sex. Where HLA class I and class II types were available, the types were taken from metadata supplied by the sample provider, not from assay-based typing.

The CDR3 starts with the cysteine, ends with the phenylalanine, and has 15 residues. Here the CDR3 DNA is all that survives: 45 bases in frame from base 1. Looking up the germline V gene (reference sequence) yields CDR1 SGHNT and CDR2 YYREEE. The V and J ends are trimmed by 1 base and 6 bases, leaving 13 bases between them. TCRbeta CDR3 regions were amplified from genomic DNA by means of the immunoSEQ Assay, a bias-controlled multiplex PCR. Per the authors' processing: Nucleated cell counts per sample were estimated from amplification of reference gene primers within the assay. To quantify the absolute abundance of each unique TCRbeta CDR3 rearrangement, sequence reads were collapsed and filtered. Productive Simpson clonality was computed per sample as the square root of Simpson's diversity index over productive rearrangements. TCRdb took over this immuneACCESS table, retaining in-frame rearrangements with V and J assigned. Such tables are incomplete; in checked studies, under half of the missing clones stem from an unresolved V gene, and the remainder is unexplained. D and trimming come from the DNA, and the V and J calls and clone size come from that table. Present in this sample are approximately 150,000 clones, 65% to 85% of which were seen just once. The ten largest clones take up about 2% of the sample.

Comments on this clone: Its antigen is unknown. Base qualities are not provided; no much larger clone lies one nucleotide away.

What the research found in general, with its limitations: The amount of clinical and demographic metadata varied by source and participant and was provided uncurated.

Whole blood was collected in K2EDTA tubes by collaborating institutions according to the institutions' own protocols. For TCRbeta analysis, collaborators shipped samples in one of three forms: frozen whole blood, isolated PBMCs, or DNA extracted from either of those sample types. The sequencing sample was made of peripheral blood. This sequence uses TRBV5-4 and TRBJ2-2, with a tentative D gene TRBD2 over 7 matching bases. The sequence was obtained from a woman aged 55-70 years with acute or convalescent COVID-19. The CDR3 amino acid sequence is: CASSLWGGAAGELFF. The DNA sequence is given as TGTGCCAGCAGCTTGTGGGGGGGCGCGGCCGGGGAGCTGTTTTTT.